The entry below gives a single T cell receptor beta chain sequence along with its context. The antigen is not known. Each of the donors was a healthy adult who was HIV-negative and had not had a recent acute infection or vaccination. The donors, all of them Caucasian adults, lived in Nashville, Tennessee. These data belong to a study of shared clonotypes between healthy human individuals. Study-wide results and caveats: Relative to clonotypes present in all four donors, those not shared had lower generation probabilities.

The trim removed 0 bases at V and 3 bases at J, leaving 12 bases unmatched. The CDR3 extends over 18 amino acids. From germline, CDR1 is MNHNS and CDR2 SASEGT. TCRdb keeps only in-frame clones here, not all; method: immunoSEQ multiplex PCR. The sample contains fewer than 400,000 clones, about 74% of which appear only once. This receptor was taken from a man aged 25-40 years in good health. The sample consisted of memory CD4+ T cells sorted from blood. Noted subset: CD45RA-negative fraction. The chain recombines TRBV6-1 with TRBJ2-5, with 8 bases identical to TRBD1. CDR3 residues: CASSEASGGADWEETQYF. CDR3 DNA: TGTGCCAGCAGTGAAGCGTCAGGGGGCGCTGATTGGGAAGAGACCCAGTACTTC.